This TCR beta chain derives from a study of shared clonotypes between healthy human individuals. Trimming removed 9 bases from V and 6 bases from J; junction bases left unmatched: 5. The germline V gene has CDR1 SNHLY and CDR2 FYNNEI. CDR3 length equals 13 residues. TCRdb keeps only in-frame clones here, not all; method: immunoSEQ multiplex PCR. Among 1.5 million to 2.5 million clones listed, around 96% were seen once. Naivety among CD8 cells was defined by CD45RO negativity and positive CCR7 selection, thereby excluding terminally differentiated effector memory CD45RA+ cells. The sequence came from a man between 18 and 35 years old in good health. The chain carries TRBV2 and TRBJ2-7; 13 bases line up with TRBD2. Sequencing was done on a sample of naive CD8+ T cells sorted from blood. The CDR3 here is CAREGLAGSEQYF. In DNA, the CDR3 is TGTGCCAGGGAGGGACTAGCGGGAAGCGAGCAGTACTTC.